This T cell receptor (beta chain) was sequenced during a study of blood T cells in healthy people across ages. A remark on this clonotype: An end of the junction does not agree with germline; a read error may underlie this.

Through a sample-barcoded 5' primer and a J-beta primer mix, a second PCR was run for roughly 7 to 11 cycles. TCRdb analysed the 5' RACE reads with MiXCR anew, one entry per CDR3 protein. The sample has 800,000 or so distinct CDR3 sequences; just under 25% are singletons. CDR1 is SGHTA and CDR2 is FQGTGA in the germline V gene. The CDR3 runs 15 residues. These data are also associated with another study on T cells of mothers and their children.

Specimen: blood. The receptor's source is a boy under 18 in good health. V and J are TRBV7-3 and TRBJ2-1; 7 nucleotides agree with TRBD2. This CDR3 is CTSSLGRALYNEQFF. Here the CDR3 DNA reads TGTACCAGCAGTTTAGGGAGGGCCCTATACAATGAGCAGTTCTTC.